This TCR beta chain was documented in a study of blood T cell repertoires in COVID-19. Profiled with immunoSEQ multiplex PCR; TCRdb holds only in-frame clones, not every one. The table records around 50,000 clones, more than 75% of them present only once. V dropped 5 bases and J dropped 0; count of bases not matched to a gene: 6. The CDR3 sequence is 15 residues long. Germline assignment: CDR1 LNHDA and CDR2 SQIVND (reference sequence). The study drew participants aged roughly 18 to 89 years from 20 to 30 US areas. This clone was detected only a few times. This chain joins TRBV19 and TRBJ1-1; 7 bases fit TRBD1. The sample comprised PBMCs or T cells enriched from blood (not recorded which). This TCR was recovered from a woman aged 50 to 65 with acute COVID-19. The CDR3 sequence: CASSPTRGMNTEAFF. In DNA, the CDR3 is TGTGCCAGTAGTCCTACCAGGGGGATGAACACTGAAGCTTTCTTT.